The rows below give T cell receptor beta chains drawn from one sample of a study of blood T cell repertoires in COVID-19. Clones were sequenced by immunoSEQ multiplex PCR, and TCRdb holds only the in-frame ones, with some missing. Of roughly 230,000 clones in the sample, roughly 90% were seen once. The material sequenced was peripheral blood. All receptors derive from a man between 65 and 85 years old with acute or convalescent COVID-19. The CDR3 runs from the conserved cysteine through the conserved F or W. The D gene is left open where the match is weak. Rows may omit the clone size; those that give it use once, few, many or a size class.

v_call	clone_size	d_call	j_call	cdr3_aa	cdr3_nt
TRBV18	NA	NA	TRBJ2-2	CASSPPGATHGELFF	TGTGCCAGCTCACCACCGGGGGCAACTCACGGGGAGCTGTTTTTT
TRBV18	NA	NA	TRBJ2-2	CASSMTASNTGELFF	TGTGCCAGCTCAATGACAGCCTCGAACACCGGGGAGCTGTTTTTT
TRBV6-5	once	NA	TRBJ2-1	CASSYRRAGYNEQFF	TGTGCCAGCAGTTACCGGAGGGCGGGGTACAATGAGCAGTTCTTC
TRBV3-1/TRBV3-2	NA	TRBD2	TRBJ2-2	CASSYGSGRLVGELFF	TGTGCCAGCAGCTACGGTAGCGGGAGGCTCGTCGGGGAGCTGTTTTTT
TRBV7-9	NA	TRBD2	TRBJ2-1	CASSLGTSAHYNEQFF	TGTGCCAGCAGCTTAGGGACTAGCGCACATTACAATGAGCAGTTCTTC
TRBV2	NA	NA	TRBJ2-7	CASSEASGLLYEQYF	TGTGCCAGCAGTGAAGCGAGCGGCCTTCTCTACGAGCAGTACTTC
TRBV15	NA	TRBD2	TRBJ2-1	CATSRAPGRTSGKYNEQFF	TGTGCCACCAGCAGAGCCCCAGGTCGGACTAGCGGAAAATACAATGAGCAGTTCTTC
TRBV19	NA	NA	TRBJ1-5	CASSIRSVALSNQPQHF	TGTGCCAGTAGTATAAGAAGCGTGGCACTTAGCAATCAGCCCCAGCATTTT
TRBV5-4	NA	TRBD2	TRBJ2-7	CASTSGGGSYEQYF	TGTGCCAGCACCTCGGGAGGGGGATCCTACGAGCAGTACTTC
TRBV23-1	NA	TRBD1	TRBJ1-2	CASSPGTDTDYGYTF	TGCGCCAGCAGTCCGGGGACAGATACAGATTATGGCTACACCTTC
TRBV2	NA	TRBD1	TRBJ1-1	CASSENRGDTEAFF	TGTGCCAGCAGTGAAAACAGGGGGGACACTGAAGCTTTCTTT
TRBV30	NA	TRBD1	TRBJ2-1	CAWSRGGGTGAYNEQFF	TGTGCCTGGAGTCGGGGGGGAGGGACAGGGGCCTACAATGAGCAGTTCTTC
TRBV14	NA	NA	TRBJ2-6	CASSQVQGYGANVLTF	TGTGCCAGCAGCCAAGTACAGGGTTATGGGGCCAACGTCCTGACTTTC